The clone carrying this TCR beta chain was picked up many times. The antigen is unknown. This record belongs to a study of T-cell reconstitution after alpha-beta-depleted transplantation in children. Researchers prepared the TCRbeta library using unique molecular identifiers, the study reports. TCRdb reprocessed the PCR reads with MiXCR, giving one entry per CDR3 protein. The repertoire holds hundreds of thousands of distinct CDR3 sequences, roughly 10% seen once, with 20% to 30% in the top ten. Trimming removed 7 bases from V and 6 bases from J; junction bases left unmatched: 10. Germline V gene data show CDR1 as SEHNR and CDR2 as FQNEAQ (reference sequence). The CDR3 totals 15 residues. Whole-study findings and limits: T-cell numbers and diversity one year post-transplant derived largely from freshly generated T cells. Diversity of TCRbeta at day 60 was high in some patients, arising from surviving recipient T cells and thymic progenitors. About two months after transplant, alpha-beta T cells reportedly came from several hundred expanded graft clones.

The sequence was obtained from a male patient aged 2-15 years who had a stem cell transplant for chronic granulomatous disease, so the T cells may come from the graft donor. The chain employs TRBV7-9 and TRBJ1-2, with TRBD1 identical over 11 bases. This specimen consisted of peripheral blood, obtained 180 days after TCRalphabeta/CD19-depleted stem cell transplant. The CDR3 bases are TGTGCCAGCACCCGGGTCCGGACAGGGGGCAATGGCTACACCTTC. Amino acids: CASTRVRTGGNGYTF.